Below are 27 T cell receptor beta chains sequenced from a single sample in a study of cytomegalovirus exposure and HLA in healthy donors. Primers included in the PCR were 60 Vbeta and 13 Jbeta primers. The table came from immunoSEQ multiplex PCR; TCRdb's copy has only in-frame clones and leaves some out. Among 95,000 to 150,000 clones listed, roughly three fifths were seen once. Sequenced: PBMCs. These receptors came from a man younger than 30 in good health and CMV-seronegative.

This rearrangement joins TRBV27 to TRBJ2-2; D might be TRBD2 (5 bases). Looked up from germline, CDR1 is MNHEY and CDR2 is SMNVEV (reference sequence). This CDR3 region has 15 residues. V lost 7 bases to trimming and J lost 3 bases, with 15 bases between them. CDR3 loop: CASTPWLGDTGELFF. Here the CDR3 DNA reads TGTGCCAGCACCCCATGGCTGGGAGACACCGGGGAGCTGTTTTTT.

The chain couples TRBV9 to TRBJ2-2, with 11 bases aligning to TRBD2. CDR3 length: 15 amino acids. The ends lost 2 bases at V and 5 bases at J; junction bases unmatched: 2. Germline CDR1 SGDLS, CDR2 YYNGEE. CDR3 sequence reads: CASSVTSGTTGELFF. CDR3 coding DNA: TGTGCCAGCAGCGTGACTAGCGGGACAACCGGGGAGCTGTTTTTT.

This chain links TRBV27 with TRBJ1-4; 8 bases align to TRBD1. V dropped 6 bases and J dropped 3; count of bases not matched to a gene: 6. Germline V gene data show CDR1 as MNHEY and CDR2 as SMNVEV (reference sequence). There are 15 residues in the CDR3. The DNA of the CDR3 is TGTGCCAGCAGCGACAGGGGCTCGGCTAATGAAAAACTGTTTTTT. Translation gives CASSDRGSANEKLFF.

The chain uses TRBV14 and TRBJ1-2, with D perhaps matching TRBD1 (6 bases). The length of the CDR3 is 13 residues. Trimming shortened V by 3 bases and J by 5 bases, and 10 bases separated the two germline ends. Germline V CDR1 and CDR2: SGHDN, FVKESK. The CDR3 coding sequence is TGTGCCAGCAGCCAGACCACAGGGTATGGCTACACCTTC. It specifies CASSQTTGYGYTF.

This chain uses TRBV5-1 with TRBJ2-4; maybe TRBD2 (6 bases). Trimming took off 0 bases at V and 7 bases at J, with 11 bases between the two ends. The CDR3 contains 14 residues. The germline V gene has CDR1 SGHRS and CDR2 YFSETQ. The CDR3 bases are TGCGCCAGCAGCTTGGGGGCGGGGTGGAACATTCAGTACTTC. Protein sequence: CASSLGAGWNIQYF.

The chain recombines TRBV27 with TRBJ2-7; 7 positions agree with TRBD2. V lost 4 bases to trimming and J lost 2 bases; unmatched junction nucleotides: 8. The CDR3 loop spans 15 amino acids. CDR1 is MNHEY and CDR2 is SMNVEV in the germline V gene (reference sequence). The CDR3 DNA reads TGTGCCAGCAGTTATCAAGCGGGACCTACCTACGAGCAGTACTTC. This gives the protein CASSYQAGPTYEQYF.

This clone was picked up one time. The chain employs TRBV5-6 and TRBJ2-5; 8 nucleotides agree with TRBD1. The J call may be incorrect, as the DNA end agrees better with TRBJ2-7. Germline V gene sequence: CDR1 SGHDT, CDR2 YYEEEE. This CDR3 spans 15 amino acids. CDR3 region: CASSSNRDRPYEQYF. The CDR3 nucleotides read TGTGCCAGCAGCTCGAACCGGGACAGGCCCTACGAGCAGTACTTC.

This clone came up once. This sequence joins TRBV7-8 and TRBJ2-5; a weak D match, TRBD1 (5 bases). Germline V gene data show CDR1 as SGHVS and CDR2 as FQNEAQ. This CDR3 has 13 residues. Trimming left V 3 bases short and J 11 bases short, with 16 bases between. The CDR3 reads CASSLAGPREQYF. The DNA for the CDR3 is TGTGCCAGCAGCTTGGCAGGGCCCCGTGAGCAGTACTTC.

This clone has a single count. J is TRBJ2-7 and V is TRBV9; 9 bases line up with TRBD1. CDR1 is SGDLS, CDR2 YYNGEE, per germline. This CDR3 comprises 16 residues. J was trimmed by 5 bases and V by 2 bases; bases with no gene match: 11. CDR3 protein: CASSVSLTGGVDEQYF. DNA of the CDR3: TGTGCCAGCAGCGTTTCTTTGACAGGGGGTGTCGACGAGCAGTACTTC.

Regarding this clone: A read error may produce the germline difference seen at one junction end. This chain uses TRBV30 with TRBJ2-4, with 7 bases identical to TRBD1. CDR3 length equals 13 residues. CDR1 and CDR2 (germline): GTSNPN, SVGIG (reference sequence). The CDR3 DNA follows: TGTGCCTGGAGTAGAGCCCAGGGACAGCCGTTTTGGTTC. This codes for CAWSRAQGQPFWF.

The rearrangement joins TRBV28 to TRBJ1-5; D gene ambiguous. Germline CDR1 and CDR2: MDHEN and SYDVKM. Between the trimmed V and J ends, which lost 6 bases and 3 bases, there was a span of 15 bases. This CDR3 region has 15 residues. CDR3 sequence (DNA): TGTGCCAGCAGCCGCCAGCGGGGATTCAATCAGCCCCAGCATTTT. Its translation is CASSRQRGFNQPQHF.

This sequence joins TRBV19 and TRBJ2-7; 10 positions agree with TRBD1. The J segment lost 0 bases and the V segment lost 3 bases, leaving 5 bases of the junction unmatched. CDR1 and CDR2 (germline): LNHDA, SQIVND (reference sequence). There are 16 residues in the CDR3. In DNA form, the CDR3 reads TGTGCCAGTAGTATTGCCCGGGACAGGGGCTCCTACGAGCAGTACTTC. Its translation is CASSIARDRGSYEQYF.

V usage is TRBV28 and J usage is TRBJ2-7; TRBD2 matches at 9 bases. V shed 6 bases, J shed 5 bases, and the junction held 14 bases outside the gene matches. The CDR3 runs 16 residues. Germline assignment: CDR1 MDHEN and CDR2 SYDVKM. CDR3 loop: CASSLAASGERDEQYF. CDR3 coding DNA: TGTGCCAGCAGCCTAGCGGCTAGCGGGGAGAGGGACGAGCAGTACTTC. Variable domain in full (rest from reference TRBV28 and TRBJ2-7): DVKVTQSSRYLVKRTGEKVFLECVQDMDHENMFWYRQDPGLGLRLIYFSYDVKMKEKGDIPEGYSVSREKKERFSLILESASTNQTSMYLCASSLAASGERDEQYFGPGTRLTVT.

This chain connects TRBV6-6 to TRBJ1-1, with 7 nucleotides matching TRBD1. This CDR3 has 15 residues. V shed 5 bases, J shed 0 bases, and the junction held 6 bases outside the gene matches. Looked up from germline, CDR1 is MNHNY and CDR2 is SVGAGI (reference sequence). DNA of the CDR3: TGTGCCAGCAGTAGCCGGGACAGATTGAACACTGAAGCTTTCTTT. As protein: CASSSRDRLNTEAFF.

This chain uses TRBV19 with TRBJ2-1, with D possibly being TRBD1 (5 bases). The CDR3 extends over 19 amino acids. CDR1 LNHDA and CDR2 SQIVND come from the germline V gene (reference sequence). Trimming took 5 bases from V and 0 from J, leaving 23 bases between them. CDR3 protein: CASSGSRGGGPRSYNEQFF. For the CDR3, the DNA is TGTGCCAGTAGTGGAAGTAGGGGTGGCGGACCTCGCTCCTACAATGAGCAGTTCTTC.

Remarks on this clone: One junction end does not reproduce the germline sequence, and a read error may be involved. The chain joins TRBV6-1 to TRBJ1-5; the D gene is possibly TRBD1 (6 bases). Germline CDR1 is MNHNS and CDR2 is SASEGT. This CDR3 has 15 residues. CDR3 sequence: CPSRSYRVGNQPQHF. CDR3 DNA sequence: TGTCCCAGCAGATCCTACAGGGTCGGTAATCAGCCCCAGCATTTT.

The rearrangement uses TRBV7-8 and TRBJ1-1, with D unclear. The CDR3 has 14 residues. The germline V gene encodes CDR1 SGHVS and CDR2 FQNEAQ. Trimming stripped 5 bases from V and 4 bases from J, with 14 bases between. CDR3 coding DNA: TGTGCCAGCAGCGCACGGGAGCCAGCCACTGAAGCTTTCTTT. Protein: CASSAREPATEAFF.

This chain joins TRBV7-2 and TRBJ1-5, with D unclear. The V gene lost 5 bases and the J gene lost 7 bases, with 12 bases spanning the gap. The CDR3 sequence is 13 residues long. Germline assignment: CDR1 SGHTA and CDR2 FQGNSA. The DNA for the CDR3 is TGTGCCAGCAGCCTTCGCGGAGGGCAGCCCCAGCATTTT. This translates into CASSLRGGQPQHF.

With respect to this clone: Germline is not matched at one junction end, which may reflect a read error. The chain links TRBV30 to TRBJ1-2; 7 bases agree with TRBD1. Germline V gene data show CDR1 as GTSNPN and CDR2 as SVGIG (reference sequence). CDR3 length: 17 residues. The CDR3 loop reads CARSVTPHVRGDYGYTF. The CDR3 coding sequence is TGTGCCCGGAGTGTAACTCCCCACGTCAGGGGGGACTATGGCTACACCTTC.

The gene calls are TRBV28 and TRBJ2-7; the D is unclear. This CDR3 region has 13 residues. With 2 bases removed from V and 6 bases from J, the gap between germline ends came to 11 bases. The germline V gene has CDR1 MDHEN and CDR2 SYDVKM. DNA for the CDR3: TGTGCCAGCAGTTTACTCCCCCTACTCGAGCAGTACTTC. It specifies CASSLLPLLEQYF.

As to this clone: No conserved phenylalanine or tryptophan ends this CDR3, so it is likely a read error. The chain is built from TRBV28 and TRBJ2-7, with D perhaps matching TRBD2 (7 bases). The CDR3 covers 14 residues. Germline CDR1 reads MDHEN; CDR2 reads SYDVKM. Trimming took 5 bases from V and 4 from J, leaving 15 bases between them. CDR3 sequence reads: CASSPGGAEYEQYL. The CDR3 DNA reads TGTGCCAGCAGTCCTGGGGGGGCCGAATACGAGCAGTACTTG.

The genes are TRBV5-4 and TRBJ2-2; 9 nucleotides match TRBD2. Germline V gives CDR1 SGHNT, CDR2 YYREEE (reference sequence). The V segment lost 0 bases and the J segment 4 bases; nucleotides outside the gene matches: 7. The CDR3 spans 17 residues. The CDR3 is CASSLVAGGSPTGELFF. CDR3 sequence (DNA): TGTGCCAGCAGCTTGGTGGCGGGGGGGAGCCCCACCGGGGAGCTGTTTTTT. Complete variable domain (other parts from reference TRBV5-4 and TRBJ2-2): ETGVTQSPTHLIKTRGQQVTLRCSSQSGHNTVSWYQQALGQGPQFIFQYYREEENGRGNFPPRFSGLQFPNYSSELNVNALELDDSALYLCASSLVAGGSPTGELFFGEGSRLTVL.

The chain is built from TRBV25-1 and TRBJ1-2; D perhaps matches TRBD1 (5 bases). This CDR3 region has 12 residues. Trimming cost V 7 bases and J 7 bases, with 13 bases left between them. Per germline, CDR1 MGHDK and CDR2 SYGVNS. The CDR3 DNA reads as TGTGCCAGCAAACGGCAGGGCGGTGGCTACACCTTC. Its translation is CASKRQGGGYTF.

This clone was found a few times. CDR3 amino acids: CASSTTGSLTEAFF. For the CDR3, the DNA is TGTGCCAGCAGCACCACAGGGAGCCTCACTGAAGCTTTCTTT. The V call is TRBV5-6, the J call TRBJ1-1; tentatively, D is TRBD1 (6 bases). Looked up from germline, CDR1 is SGHDT and CDR2 is YYEEEE. The ends were cut back, 4 bases at V and 4 bases at J, with 14 bases in the middle. This CDR3 has 14 amino acids.

DNA of the CDR3: TGTGCCAGCAGGGCCAGGGGAGAGTTCTATCAGCCCCAGCATTTT. Its translation is CASRARGEFYQPQHF. The J gene is TRBJ1-5, the V gene TRBV27, with D maybe TRBD1 (6 bases). In germline, CDR1 is MNHEY, CDR2 SMNVEV (reference sequence). This CDR3 is 15 amino acids long. With 6 bases removed from V and 5 bases from J, the gap between germline ends came to 17 bases.

This chain connects TRBV28 to TRBJ1-4, with TRBD1 identical over 7 bases. Looked up from germline, CDR1 is MDHEN and CDR2 is SYDVKM. V was pared by 7 bases and J by 6 bases, with 8 bases of the junction left unmatched. The CDR3 covers 14 residues. As DNA, the CDR3 is TGTGCCAGCATTATGACAGGGACGTATGAAAAACTGTTTTTT. This encodes CASIMTGTYEKLFF.

The genes are TRBV27 and TRBJ2-7; 7 bases are a match to TRBD1. V was clipped by 4 bases and J by 7 bases; unmatched bases: 10. The length of the CDR3 is 14 residues. Germline CDR1 MNHEY, CDR2 SMNVEV (reference sequence). Written as DNA, the CDR3 is TGTGCCAGCAGTTCCCGGACAGGAATGGGGGAGCAGTACTTC. This encodes CASSSRTGMGEQYF.